This T cell receptor (beta chain) was captured by sequencing in a study of identical twins. This clonotype was counted a few times. The CDR3 has 16 amino acids. Trimming took 1 base from V and 1 from J, leaving 12 bases between them. Germline V gives CDR1 LGHNA, CDR2 YNFKEQ. TCRdb recomputed calls from the 5' RACE reads with MiXCR, one row per CDR3 protein. The sample lists 350,000 to 600,000 distinct CDR3 sequences, 11% to 15% occurring once. A further study also used this sample, focusing on yellow fever vaccine responses in identical twins.

The sequenced material came from CD4+ T cells sorted from blood. This receptor was taken from a woman under 30 in good health. The gene calls are TRBV4-2 and TRBJ2-3, with a tentative D call TRBD2 (6 bases). The CDR3 sequence: CASSQVWASGTDTQYF. In DNA, the CDR3 is TGTGCCAGCAGCCAAGTATGGGCTAGCGGCACAGATACGCAGTATTTT.